This TCR beta chain comes out of a study of Graves' ophthalmopathy and Graves' hyperthyroidism. The sequenced template was RNA, covering the TCR beta CDR3 region. A first-round RT-PCR used HTBI primers, followed by a second-round multiplex PCR. MiXCR was run by TCRdb on the multiplex PCR reads, yielding one entry per CDR3 protein. The sample shows roughly 500,000 distinct CDR3 sequences, roughly 14% of them seen only once. The TCR comes from a woman in her 30s with Graves' ophthalmopathy. Material for sequencing was blood.

The CDR3 region has the DNA TGTGCCAGCAGGCGGGACAGGGGCTCGCAAGAGACCCAGTACTTC. As protein: CASRRDRGSQETQYF. The rearrangement links TRBV2 to TRBJ2-5; 10 bases map to TRBD1. CDR3 length: 15 amino acids. With V trimmed by 6 bases and J by 2 bases, 6 bases remained unmatched. Looked up from germline, CDR1 is SNHLY and CDR2 is FYNNEI.